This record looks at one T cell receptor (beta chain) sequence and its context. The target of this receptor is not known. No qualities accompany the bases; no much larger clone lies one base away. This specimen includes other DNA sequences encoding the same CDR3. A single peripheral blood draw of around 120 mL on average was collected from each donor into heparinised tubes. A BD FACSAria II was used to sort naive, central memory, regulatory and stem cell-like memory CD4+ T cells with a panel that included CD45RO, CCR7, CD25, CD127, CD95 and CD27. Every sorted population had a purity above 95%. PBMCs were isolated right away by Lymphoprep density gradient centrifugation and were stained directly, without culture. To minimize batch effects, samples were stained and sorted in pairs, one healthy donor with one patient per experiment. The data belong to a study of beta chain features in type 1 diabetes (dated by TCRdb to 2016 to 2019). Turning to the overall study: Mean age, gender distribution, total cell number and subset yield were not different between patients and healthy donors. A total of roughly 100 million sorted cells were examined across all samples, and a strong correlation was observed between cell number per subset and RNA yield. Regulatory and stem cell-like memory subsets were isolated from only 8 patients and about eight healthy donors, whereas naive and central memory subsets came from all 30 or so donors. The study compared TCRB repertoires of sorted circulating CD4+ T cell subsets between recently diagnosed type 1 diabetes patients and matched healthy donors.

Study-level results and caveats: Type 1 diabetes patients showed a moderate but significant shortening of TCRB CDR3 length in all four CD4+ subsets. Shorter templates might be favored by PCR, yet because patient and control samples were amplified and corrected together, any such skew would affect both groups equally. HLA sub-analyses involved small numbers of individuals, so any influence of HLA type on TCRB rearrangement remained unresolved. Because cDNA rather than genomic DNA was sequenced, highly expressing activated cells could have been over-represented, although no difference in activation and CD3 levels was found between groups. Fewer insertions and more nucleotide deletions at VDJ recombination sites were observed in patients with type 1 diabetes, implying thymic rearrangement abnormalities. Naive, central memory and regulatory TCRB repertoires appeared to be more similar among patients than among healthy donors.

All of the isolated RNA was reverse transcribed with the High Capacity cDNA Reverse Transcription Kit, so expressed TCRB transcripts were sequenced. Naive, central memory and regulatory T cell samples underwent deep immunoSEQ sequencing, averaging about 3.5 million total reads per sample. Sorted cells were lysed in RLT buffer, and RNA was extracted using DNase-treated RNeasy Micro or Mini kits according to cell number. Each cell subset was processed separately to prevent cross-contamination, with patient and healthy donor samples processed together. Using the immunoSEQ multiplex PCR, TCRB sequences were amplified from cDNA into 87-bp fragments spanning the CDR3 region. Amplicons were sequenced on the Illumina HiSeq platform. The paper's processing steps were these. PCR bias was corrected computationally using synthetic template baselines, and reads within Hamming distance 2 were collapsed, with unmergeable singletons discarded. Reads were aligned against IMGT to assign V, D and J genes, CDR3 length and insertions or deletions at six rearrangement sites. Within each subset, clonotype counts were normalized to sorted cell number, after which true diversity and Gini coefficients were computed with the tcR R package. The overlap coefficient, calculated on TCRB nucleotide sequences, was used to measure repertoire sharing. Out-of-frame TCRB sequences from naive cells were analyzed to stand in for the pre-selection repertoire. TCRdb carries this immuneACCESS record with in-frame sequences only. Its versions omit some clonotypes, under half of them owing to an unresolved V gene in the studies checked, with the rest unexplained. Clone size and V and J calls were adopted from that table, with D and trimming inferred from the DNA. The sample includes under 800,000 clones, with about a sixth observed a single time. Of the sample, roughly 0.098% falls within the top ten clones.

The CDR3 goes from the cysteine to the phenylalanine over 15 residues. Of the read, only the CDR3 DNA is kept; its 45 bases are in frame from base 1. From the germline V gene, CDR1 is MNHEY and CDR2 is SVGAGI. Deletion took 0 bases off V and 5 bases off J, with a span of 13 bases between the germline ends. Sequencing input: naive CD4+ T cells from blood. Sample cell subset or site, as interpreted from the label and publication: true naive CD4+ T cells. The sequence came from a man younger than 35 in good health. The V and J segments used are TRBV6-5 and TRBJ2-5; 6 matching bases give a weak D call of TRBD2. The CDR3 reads CASSYSSGRGETQYF. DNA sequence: TGTGCCAGCAGTTACTCGTCCGGGAGAGGGGAGACCCAGTACTTC.